This T cell receptor (beta chain) came from a study of a mutant IDH1 vaccine in newly diagnosed glioma. Study-wide background: Onset of vaccination occurred 4-6 weeks following radiotherapy alone, or with temozolomide cycles. V12 occurred at week 35 and V13 at week 47. Pretreatment consisted of radiotherapy, temozolomide, or both, with most receiving both. Study findings and constraints: Vaccine-induced responses were seen in 93.3% of patients, spanning several MHC alleles.

As to this clone: The antigen is undetermined.

This sample's time point: week 35, safety follow-up. Mutant IDH1 20-mer peptide, at 300 ug, made up each vaccine dose, with topical imiquimod. Clones were sequenced by immunoSEQ multiplex PCR, and TCRdb holds only the in-frame ones, with some missing. The table shows some 58,000 clones, with 81% occurring only once. CDR1 and CDR2 from the germline V gene are SGHAT and FQNNGV. The CDR3 loop spans 17 amino acids. V dropped 0 bases and J dropped 5; count of bases not matched to a gene: 8. The sequences come from PBMCs, collected from a glioma patient whose treatment included an IDH1 peptide vaccine. The clonotype originates from a man between 35 and 55 years old with glioma. The chain recombines TRBV11-2 with TRBJ2-3, with 10 bases lining up with TRBD2. The DNA for the CDR3 is TGTGCCAGCAGCTTAGAGGGAGCGGGGGGGCCGCTAGATACGCAGTATTTT. This gives the protein CASSLEGAGGPLDTQYF.